This T cell receptor beta chain was documented in a study of blood T cell repertoires in COVID-19. Study as a whole: PBMCs, B-cell-depleted T cells, or T cells provided the cDNA or gDNA that made up the material.

Original data processing: Scientists estimated how many nucleated cells there were by amplifying reference gene primers. The table came from immunoSEQ multiplex PCR; TCRdb's copy has only in-frame clones and leaves some out. V, J and clone size are those of that table, while D and trimming were read from the DNA. The sample yields about 98,000 clones, about 89% seen once. Looked up from germline, CDR1 is GTSNPN and CDR2 is SVGIG (reference sequence). This CDR3 region has 16 residues. V lost 3 bases to trimming and J lost 6 bases; unmatched junction nucleotides: 12. The TCR was taken from a man in his forties or fifties with acute or convalescent COVID-19. Material for sequencing was peripheral blood. This sequence joins TRBV30 and TRBJ2-3; 10 bases fit TRBD2. The CDR3 loop reads CAWSPLAGGFGDTQYF. The DNA for the CDR3 is TGTGCCTGGAGCCCTTTAGCGGGAGGCTTTGGGGATACGCAGTATTTT.